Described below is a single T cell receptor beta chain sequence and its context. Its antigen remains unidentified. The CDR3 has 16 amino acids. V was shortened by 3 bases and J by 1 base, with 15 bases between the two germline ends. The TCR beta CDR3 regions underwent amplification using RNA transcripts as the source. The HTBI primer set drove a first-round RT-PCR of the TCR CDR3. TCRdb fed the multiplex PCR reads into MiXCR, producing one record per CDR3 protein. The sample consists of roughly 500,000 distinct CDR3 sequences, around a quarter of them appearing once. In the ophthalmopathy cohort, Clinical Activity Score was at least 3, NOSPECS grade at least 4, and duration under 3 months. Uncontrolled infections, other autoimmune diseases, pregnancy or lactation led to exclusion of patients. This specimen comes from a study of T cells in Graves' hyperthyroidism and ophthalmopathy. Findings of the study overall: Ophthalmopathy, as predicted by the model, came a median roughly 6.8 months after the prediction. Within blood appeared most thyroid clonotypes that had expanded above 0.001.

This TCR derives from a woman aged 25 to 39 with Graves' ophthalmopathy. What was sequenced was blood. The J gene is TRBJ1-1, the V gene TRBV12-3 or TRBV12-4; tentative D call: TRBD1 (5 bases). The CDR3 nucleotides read TGTGCCAGCAGTTTCGGTATCAGCGGGGGGAACACTGAAGCTTTCTTT. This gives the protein CASSFGISGGNTEAFF.